This TCR beta chain was retrieved from a study of T cells in Graves' hyperthyroidism and ophthalmopathy. Graves' hyperthyroidism without ophthalmopathy progression within 18 months was termed stable. TCR beta CDR3 sequences were amplified from RNA transcripts. In the first-round RT-PCR of the TCR CDR3, the HTBI primer set was used. TCRdb fed the multiplex PCR reads into MiXCR, producing one record per CDR3 protein. The sample yields some 270,000 distinct CDR3 sequences, roughly an eighth seen once. This CDR3 has 14 amino acids. V was shortened by 2 bases and J by 6 bases, with 13 bases between the two germline ends. Germline V gives CDR1 SGHAT, CDR2 FQNNGV.

This chain links TRBV11-2 with TRBJ1-2; maybe TRBD1 (5 bases). The sequence was obtained from a woman aged 40 to 50 with Graves' hyperthyroidism. Sequencing was carried out using blood. DNA for the CDR3: TGTGCCAGCAGCTTAATTTCAGGGAGGAATGGCTACACCTTC. This sequence encodes CASSLISGRNGYTF.